This TCR beta chain was retrieved from a study of T cell repertoires in cytomegalovirus infection. Study-level background: CMV infection and matching HLA type were both indicated by public TCR beta signatures. General study results and limits: Identification of carriers of CMV plus the relevant HLA was achieved through cumulative public TCR beta family frequency. HLA-C-restricted CMV-specific TCR beta clonotypes prevailed in the ex vivo response.

The table lists this clonotype with a few counts. Its antigen is unidentified. One entry per CDR3 protein, called by TCRdb with MiXCR from the reads. The sample includes over 300,000 distinct CDR3 sequences, more than 8% of them seen just once. From germline, CDR1 is MNHEY and CDR2 SVGEGT. V shed 2 bases and J shed 1 base, with 8 bases lying between them. The CDR3 length is 14 residues. The clonotype was recovered from a human donor in good health (CMV status not recorded). Some clones in this sample may be carry-over from other donors' samples. This chain joins TRBV6-2 or TRBV6-3 and TRBJ1-1; D might be TRBD1 (5 bases). Sequencing was carried out using PBMCs. CDR3 nucleotide sequence: TGTGCCAGCAGTTACAATCAGGGGAACACTGAAGCTTTCTTT. It codes for CASSYNQGNTEAFF.